Listed here are 12 T cell receptor beta chains from one sample, sequenced in a study of technical replicates of blood from a few donors (dated by TCRdb to 2017 to 2019). Library construction relied on the immunoSEQ multiplex PCR assay. TCRdb re-hosts the immuneACCESS table, in-frame sequences only. Its copies lack some clones; in the studies checked, an unresolved V gene accounts for under half of them, and the cause for the rest is not known. Here the sample has 55,000 to 80,000 clones; about 92% occur a single time. 0.42% of the sample is held by the ten biggest clonotypes. The sample comprised T cells isolated from PBMCs. All receptors come from a human donor in good health.

This clone was found once. V and J are TRBV7-6 and TRBJ2-2; TRBD1 matches 8 bases. Looked up from germline, CDR1 is SGHVS and CDR2 is FNYEAQ. This CDR3 comprises 13 residues. The V gene end was trimmed by 6 bases and the J gene end by 6 bases; junction bases not matched to a gene: 3. This CDR3 reads CASSPDRAGELFF. Here the CDR3 DNA reads TGTGCCAGCAGTCCGGACAGGGCCGGGGAGCTGTTTTTT.

The chain has TRBV6-4 and TRBJ2-1; 7 bases are shared with TRBD1. The CDR3 totals 16 residues. V dropped 3 bases and J dropped 0; count of bases not matched to a gene: 5. Germline CDR1 and CDR2: MRHNA and SNTAGT. The CDR3, as DNA: TGTGCCAGCAGTGAACGCCGGACAGGCTCCTACAATGAGCAGTTCTTC. Translation: CASSERRTGSYNEQFF.

V and J are TRBV6-5 and TRBJ2-6; no clear D gene. CDR1 MNHEY and CDR2 SVGAGI come from the germline V gene. Trimming cost V 6 bases and J 0 bases, with 6 bases left between them. This CDR3 spans 14 amino acids. CDR3 bases: TGTGCCAGCAGAGACACCTCTGGGGCCAACGTCCTGACTTTC. Translating it yields CASRDTSGANVLTF.

This chain links TRBV5-4 with TRBJ2-3, with D perhaps TRBD1 (6 bases). V lost 0 bases and J 4 bases, leaving 9 bases between the germline ends. The CDR3 is 14 residues long. The germline CDR1 and CDR2 sequences are SGHNT and YYREEE (reference sequence). The CDR3: CASSLDQGPDTQYF. In nucleotides, the CDR3 is TGTGCCAGCAGCTTGGACCAGGGGCCAGATACGCAGTATTTT.

The chain is built from TRBV27 and TRBJ2-1, with TRBD2 identical over 7 bases. CDR1 is MNHEY and CDR2 is SMNVEV in the germline V gene (reference sequence). After removal of 1 base from V and 8 bases from J, the junction contained 11 bases not matched to a gene. The CDR3 is made up of 16 amino acids. For the CDR3, the DNA is TGTGCCAGCAGTTTATTCGTGGGAGGGCCCTTTGATGAGCAGTTCTTC. Translated: CASSLFVGGPFDEQFF.

The chain is built from TRBV5-6 and TRBJ2-4; D possibly corresponds to TRBD2 (6 bases). CDR1 is SGHDT and CDR2 is YYEEEE in the germline V gene. The CDR3 totals 18 residues. Trimming removed 2 bases at V and 3 bases at J, with 21 bases between. CDR3 loop: CASSFKRVIGVGKNIQYF. In DNA, the CDR3 is TGTGCCAGCAGCTTTAAGCGGGTGATCGGCGTGGGCAAAAACATTCAGTACTTC.

The chain carries TRBV2 and TRBJ2-3, with 9 bases fitting TRBD2. V shed 1 base, J shed 8 bases, and the junction held 10 bases outside the gene matches. This CDR3 has 16 residues. CDR1 and CDR2 (germline): SNHLY, FYNNEI. CDR3 DNA: TGTGCCAGCAGTGAAGTCGTAGGTAGCGGGAGTGGTACGCAGTATTTT. This codes for CASSEVVGSGSGTQYF.

This clone was seen a handful of times. The chain uses TRBV30 and TRBJ1-1, with D perhaps matching TRBD1 (5 bases). The germline CDR1 and CDR2 sequences are GTSNPN and SVGIG (reference sequence). CDR3 size: 13 residues. V shed 3 bases and J shed 2 bases, with 10 bases lying between them. The CDR3 DNA sequence: TGTGCCTGGAGCAGACAGACTAACACTGAAGCTTTCTTT. Encoded protein: CAWSRQTNTEAFF.

In DNA, the CDR3 is TGTGCCAGCAGCTTGACAGGGGGTCCTAATGAGCAGTTCTTC. Translation: CASSLTGGPNEQFF. The rearrangement links TRBV7-8 to TRBJ2-1; 9 bases line up with TRBD1. Germline V CDR1 and CDR2: SGHVS, FQNEAQ. The CDR3 loop spans 14 amino acids. V was pared by 3 bases and J by 7 bases, with 4 bases of the junction left unmatched. Combining the CDR3 with reference TRBV7-8 and TRBJ2-1 gives the whole variable domain GAGVSQSPRYKVAKRGQDVALRCDPISGHVSLFWYQQALGQGPEFLTYFQNEAQLDKSGLPSDRFFAERPEGSVSTLKIQRTQQEDSAVYLCASSLTGGPNEQFFGPGTRLTVL.

This chain uses TRBV28 with TRBJ1-3; D is ambiguous. There are 13 residues in the CDR3. Looked up from germline, CDR1 is MDHEN and CDR2 is SYDVKM. Trimming took off 8 bases at V and 4 bases at J, with 12 bases between the two ends. Here the CDR3 reads CASLDNSGNTIYF. CDR3 DNA sequence: TGTGCCAGCCTCGACAATTCCGGAAACACCATATATTTT.

The genes are TRBV5-4 and TRBJ2-3; D might be TRBD2 (5 bases). CDR1 and CDR2 from the germline V gene are SGHNT and YYREEE (reference sequence). The length of the CDR3 is 15 residues. V lost 3 bases and J lost 4, with 15 bases in between. DNA for the CDR3: TGTGCCAGCAGCTACCTAGCCAGTTCCGCAGATACGCAGTATTTT. Protein sequence: CASSYLASSADTQYF.

The chain combines TRBV5-1 with TRBJ2-5, with D uncertain. Trimming removed 4 bases at V and 2 bases at J, with 6 bases between. From germline, CDR1 is SGHRS and CDR2 YFSETQ. The CDR3 length is 12 residues. The CDR3 region is CASSEQQETQYF. The CDR3, as DNA: TGCGCCAGCAGCGAACAGCAAGAGACCCAGTACTTC.